This T cell receptor (beta chain) comes out of a study of blood T cell repertoires in COVID-19. Only one count was recorded for this clone. Original handling: Estimation of nucleated cell counts was performed using reference gene primer amplification. Libraries were prepared by immunoSEQ multiplex PCR; TCRdb keeps only in-frame clonotypes and omits some of them. For V, J and clone size, that table is used; D and trimming come from the DNA. Here the sample spans roughly 130,000 clones, over 80% being singletons. Those who participated ranged in age from roughly 18 to 90 years and resided in 20 to 30 US areas. Recovered status in Cohort 3 required two negative PCRs, clearance, or symptom resolution. This CDR3 is built from 14 residues. Germline V gives CDR1 SGHRS, CDR2 YFSETQ. Trimming shortened V by 1 base and J by 4 bases, and 10 bases separated the two germline ends.

The receptor's source is a woman in her 30s who had recovered from COVID-19. The V gene is TRBV5-1, the J gene TRBJ2-3; D ambiguous. The specimen sequenced was PBMCs or T cells enriched from blood (not recorded which). CDR3 residues: CASSLSTMADTQYF. Written as DNA, the CDR3 is TGCGCCAGCAGCTTGAGTACTATGGCAGATACGCAGTATTTT.